What follows is one T cell receptor beta chain and its context. Germline V gene sequence: CDR1 LNHNV, CDR2 YYDKDF (reference sequence). V was trimmed by 3 bases and J by 3 bases, leaving 18 bases between them. This CDR3 region has 17 residues. This sample was included in a study of blood T cell repertoires in COVID-19. For the study at large: Material from acute and convalescent COVID-19 was sourced from the United States, Italy and Spain. Sources were T cells, B-cell-depleted T cells, or PBMCs; the material itself was cDNA or gDNA.

The repertoire was sequenced with immunoSEQ multiplex PCR; TCRdb's copy has only in-frame clones and lacks some. The table has around 200,000 clones, about nine tenths seen once. The gene calls are TRBV15 and TRBJ1-5; D is ambiguous. This TCR was recovered from an older man with acute or convalescent COVID-19. Sequencing input: peripheral blood. The CDR3 DNA follows: TGTGCCACCAGCAGCCCTGTGAGAAAACAGATCAATCAGCCCCAGCATTTT. Protein product: CATSSPVRKQINQPQHF. The full variable domain, with the rest looked up from reference TRBV15 and TRBJ1-5, is DAMVIQNPRYQVTQFGKPVTLSCSQTLNHNVMYWYQQKSSQAPKLLFHYYDKDFNNEADTPDNFQSRRPNTSFCFLDIRSPGLGDTAMYLCATSSPVRKQINQPQHFGDGTRLSIL.